This is a list of T cell receptor beta chains from one sample in a study of T cell responses to AZD1222 COVID-19 vaccine. Clones were sequenced by immunoSEQ multiplex PCR, and TCRdb holds only the in-frame ones, with some missing. The table records about 76,000 clones, roughly 88% of them present only once. This specimen was peripheral blood, taken on day 0 of MenACWY control vaccination. The receptor source for this set is an adult in good health. The CDR3 runs from the conserved cysteine through the conserved F or W. The D gene is left open where the match is weak. Clone size is stated in some rows and not others, as once, few, many or a class when expanded.

clone size	J gene	CDR3 length	D gene	V gene	CDR3 protein	CDR3 DNA
NA	TRBJ1-2	16	NA	TRBV19	CASRPSTSLANYGYTF	TGTGCCAGTCGACCTTCTACTTCCTTGGCCAACTATGGCTACACCTTC
NA	TRBJ2-7	18	TRBD2	TRBV11-2	CASSHPPGTSGGPYEQYF	TGTGCCAGCAGCCACCCCCCCGGGACTAGCGGCGGCCCCTACGAGCAGTACTTC
NA	TRBJ2-1	13	NA	TRBV9	CASSDQVEDEQFF	TGTGCCAGCAGCGACCAGGTGGAGGATGAGCAGTTCTTC
medium-sized	TRBJ2-3	16	TRBD1	TRBV11-3	CASSPGQGVPSDTQYF	TGTGCCAGCAGCCCAGGACAGGGGGTCCCGTCAGATACGCAGTATTTT
NA	TRBJ2-1	19	NA	TRBV11-3	CASSLEKGVVAVNYNEQFF	TGTGCCAGCAGCTTAGAAAAAGGGGTGGTAGCGGTCAATTACAATGAGCAGTTCTTC
once	TRBJ1-5	15	NA	TRBV5-8	CASSLDGYSNQPQHF	TGTGCCAGCAGCTTGGACGGGTATAGCAATCAGCCCCAGCATTTT
NA	TRBJ2-3	13	TRBD1	TRBV7-2	CASTDRVWGTQYF	TGTGCCAGCACGGACAGGGTGTGGGGTACGCAGTATTTT
NA	TRBJ2-2	14	NA	TRBV5-5	CASSLAPGGGELFF	TGTGCCAGCAGCTTGGCCCCCGGGGGCGGGGAGCTGTTTTTT
NA	TRBJ1-2	13	NA	TRBV19	CASTGGANAGYTF	TGTGCCAGTACCGGGGGCGCGAACGCGGGCTACACCTTC
once	TRBJ2-2	15	NA	TRBV18	CASSFPGYDTGELFF	TGTGCCAGCTCATTCCCGGGTTACGATACCGGGGAGCTGTTTTTT
few	TRBJ1-4	13	NA	TRBV4-3	CASSQESGGKLFF	TGCGCCAGCAGCCAAGAAAGCGGCGGAAAACTGTTTTTT
NA	TRBJ1-5	13	TRBD1	TRBV19	CAVRDRGNQPQHF	TGTGCCGTCCGGGACAGGGGAAATCAGCCCCAGCATTTT
few	TRBJ1-5	14	NA	TRBV6-5	CASRKTGRNQPQHF	TGTGCCAGCAGAAAGACAGGTCGCAATCAGCCCCAGCATTTT
NA	TRBJ1-6	14	NA	TRBV9	CASSDDRSNSPLHF	TGTGCCAGCAGCGACGACAGGAGTAATTCACCCCTCCACTTT
NA	TRBJ2-7	14	NA	TRBV25-1	CASSEKAVSYEQYF	TGTGCCAGCAGTGAAAAAGCAGTCTCCTACGAGCAGTACTTC
NA	TRBJ1-1	15	NA	TRBV2	CASRKTGGRGTEAFF	TGTGCCAGCAGAAAAACGGGGGGTCGGGGCACTGAAGCTTTCTTT
NA	TRBJ2-1	18	NA	TRBV6-2/TRBV6-3	CASSYPTVRLLSYNEQFF	TGTGCCAGCAGTTACCCCACGGTACGGCTCCTCTCCTACAATGAGCAGTTCTTC
NA	TRBJ2-2	13	NA	TRBV28	CASTTFNTGELFF	TGTGCCAGCACGACTTTCAACACCGGGGAGCTGTTTTTT
NA	TRBJ2-7	14	NA	TRBV6-2/TRBV6-3	CASSWQGGPYEQYF	TGTGCCAGCAGTTGGCAGGGGGGACCCTACGAGCAGTACTTC
NA	TRBJ1-2	13	TRBD1	TRBV19	CASSVTGDYGYTF	TGTGCCAGTAGTGTGACAGGGGACTATGGCTACACCTTC
NA	TRBJ2-1	14	TRBD2	TRBV5-4	CASSSSGSLNEQFF	TGTGCCAGCAGCTCTAGCGGGAGTCTGAATGAGCAGTTCTTC
NA	TRBJ1-4	13	NA	TRBV7-9	CASSERGVEKLFF	TGTGCCAGCAGCGAAAGAGGGGTTGAAAAACTGTTTTTT
NA	TRBJ1-6	16	NA	TRBV11-2	CASSPFQDPSGSPLHF	TGTGCCAGCAGCCCCTTCCAAGACCCCAGCGGATCACCCCTCCACTTT
NA	TRBJ2-1	15	NA	TRBV2	CASSEIPQGGIEQFF	TGTGCCAGCAGTGAAATCCCGCAGGGGGGTATTGAGCAGTTCTTC
NA	TRBJ1-2	16	TRBD1	TRBV7-2	CASSLAGTGYYYGYTF	TGTGCCAGCAGCTTAGCCGGGACAGGGTACTACTATGGCTACACCTTC
NA	TRBJ2-7	14	NA	TRBV3-1/TRBV3-2	CASSPQPNWAEQYF	TGTGCCAGCAGCCCCCAACCCAATTGGGCGGAGCAGTACTTC
NA	TRBJ2-1	15	TRBD2	TRBV11-3	CASSLSGSPYNEQFF	TGTGCCAGCAGCCTTAGCGGGAGCCCTTACAATGAGCAGTTCTTC
NA	TRBJ1-2	13	NA	TRBV14	CASSQEQTYGYTF	TGTGCCAGCAGCCAAGAACAGACCTATGGCTACACCTTC
NA	TRBJ2-7	13	NA	TRBV5-4	CASSQDRSYEQYF	TGTGCCAGCAGCCAGGACCGATCCTACGAGCAGTACTTC
NA	TRBJ1-1	16	TRBD1	TRBV18	CASSAGQGIGNTEAFF	TGTGCCAGCTCAGCGGGACAGGGGATCGGGAACACTGAAGCTTTCTTT
NA	TRBJ2-1	14	TRBD1	TRBV19	CASTGTGFYNEQFF	TGTGCCAGTACCGGGACAGGATTCTACAATGAGCAGTTCTTC
few	TRBJ1-2	12	NA	TRBV7-3	CASSFGGGGYTF	TGTGCCAGCAGCTTTGGGGGTGGTGGCTACACCTTC
NA	TRBJ2-4	15	NA	TRBV7-6	CASSLGVEAKNIQYF	TGTGCCAGCAGCTTAGGTGTGGAGGCCAAAAACATTCAGTACTTC
once	TRBJ1-3	14	NA	TRBV27	CASSPGYSGNTIYF	TGTGCCAGCAGCCCGGGTTACTCTGGAAACACCATATATTTT
NA	TRBJ2-2	15	TRBD1	TRBV7-6	CASSLAGTDIRELFF	TGTGCCAGCAGCTTAGCTGGGACAGACATCCGGGAGCTGTTTTTT
NA	TRBJ1-4	15	NA	TRBV7-9	CASSLGDGRNEKLFF	TGTGCCAGCAGCTTGGGTGATGGTCGGAATGAAAAACTGTTTTTT
NA	TRBJ1-1	14	NA	TRBV19	CASSNLRTDTEAFF	TGTGCCAGTAGTAATTTAAGGACAGATACTGAAGCTTTCTTT
NA	TRBJ1-6	15	NA	TRBV11-2	CASSLAFQGRSPLHF	TGTGCCAGCAGCTTAGCCTTCCAGGGGAGGTCACCCCTCCACTTT
NA	TRBJ2-1	15	NA	TRBV4-2	CASSQDQGGGNEQFF	TGTGCCAGCAGCCAAGATCAGGGAGGGGGCAATGAGCAGTTCTTC
once	TRBJ1-5	14	NA	TRBV2	CASSYLGAAQPQHF	TGTGCCAGCAGTTACCTGGGGGCGGCTCAGCCCCAGCATTTT